Below, 11 T cell receptor beta chains from the same sample are listed, as sequenced in a study of shared clonotypes between healthy human individuals. TCRdb's copy holds only in-frame clones and misses some; the assay was immunoSEQ multiplex PCR. The sample has about 610,000 clones, 97% seen once. Sequenced input: naive CD4+ T cells sorted from blood. The sample's subset: CD45RA+ positively selected. Receptors were obtained from a woman between 25 and 40 years old in good health.

The chain is built from TRBV28 and TRBJ2-6; D remains unclear. Germline CDR1 MDHEN, CDR2 SYDVKM. Trimming took 2 bases from V and 0 from J, leaving 5 bases between them. This CDR3 is 15 amino acids long. The CDR3 coding sequence is TGTGCCAGCAGTTTAGGTCACTCTGGGGCCAACGTCCTGACTTTC. Its translation: CASSLGHSGANVLTF.

The chain uses TRBV9 and TRBJ1-1; possibly TRBD1 for D (5 bases). V lost 0 bases to trimming and J lost 10 bases, with 19 bases between them. From germline, CDR1 is SGDLS and CDR2 YYNGEE. This CDR3 comprises 15 residues. CDR3 coding DNA: TGTGCCAGCAGCGTAGAGTCTTTGGGGCTAAGTGGAGCTTTCTTT. Its protein is CASSVESLGLSGAFF.

This clone appeared a single time. The V and J genes are TRBV27 and TRBJ2-3; D gene uncertain. The CDR3 extends over 15 amino acids. V lost 1 base, J lost 1 base, and 9 bases lay in between. Germline CDR1 and CDR2: MNHEY and SMNVEV (reference sequence). The CDR3 bases are TGTGCCAGCAGTTTATTATCGTCGCGCACAGATACGCAGTATTTT. Its protein is CASSLLSSRTDTQYF.

The chain couples TRBV7-2 to TRBJ2-2; D ambiguous. Per the germline V gene, CDR1 is SGHTA and CDR2 is FQGNSA. This CDR3 is 13 amino acids long. V shed 3 bases and J shed 6 bases, with 8 bases lying between them. In DNA, the CDR3 is TGTGCCAGCAGCTTTCGCGGCGCCGGGGAGCTGTTTTTT. It codes for CASSFRGAGELFF.

V and J are TRBV28 and TRBJ2-6; TRBD1 matches at 7 bases. Germline assignment: CDR1 MDHEN and CDR2 SYDVKM. V lost 5 bases to trimming and J lost 0 bases; unmatched junction nucleotides: 7. This CDR3 is 17 amino acids long. CDR3 bases: TGTGCCAGCAGTCTCCGGACAGGTTCCTCTGGGGCCAACGTCCTGACTTTC. The encoded protein is CASSLRTGSSGANVLTF.

The V gene is TRBV28, the J gene TRBJ1-5; D is perhaps TRBD1 (5 bases). CDR3 length: 16 amino acids. Trimming cost V 7 bases and J 2 bases, with 18 bases left between them. The V gene's germline CDR1 is MDHEN and CDR2 SYDVKM. CDR3 DNA: TGTGCCAGCACCTGGAGATGGCAGGGCGGCAATCAGCCCCAGCATTTT. Its protein is CASTWRWQGGNQPQHF.

The V call is TRBV5-6, the J call TRBJ2-7; weak D call: TRBD2 (5 bases). Trimming left V 0 bases short and J 8 bases short, with 12 bases between. The CDR3 sequence is 13 residues long. The germline CDR1 and CDR2 sequences are SGHDT and YYEEEE. The CDR3 coding sequence is TGTGCCAGCAGCTTGGAACGGCTCGGGAAGCAGTACTTC. It yields the protein CASSLERLGKQYF. The whole variable domain, filled in from reference TRBV5-6 and TRBJ2-7, reads DAGVTQSPTHLIKTRGQQVTLRCSPKSGHDTVSWYQQALGQGPQFIFQYYEEEERQRGNFPDRFSGHQFPNYSSELNVNALLLGDSALYLCASSLERLGKQYFGPGTRLTVT.

CDR3 sequence reads: CASSIPTLGNTIYF. In DNA, the CDR3 is TGTGCCAGTAGTATCCCCACGCTCGGAAACACCATATATTTT. The chain combines TRBV19 with TRBJ1-3; no reliable D call. This CDR3 region has 14 residues. V was clipped by 3 bases and J by 4 bases, with 10 bases between them. CDR1 is LNHDA and CDR2 is SQIVND in the germline V gene (reference sequence). The whole variable domain, filled in from reference TRBV19 and TRBJ1-3, reads DGGITQSPKYLFRKEGQNVTLSCEQNLNHDAMYWYRQDPGQGLRLIYYSQIVNDFQKGDIAEGYSVSREKKESFPLTVTSAQKNPTAFYLCASSIPTLGNTIYFGEGSWLTVV.

The chain has TRBV27 and TRBJ1-3; 7 bases match TRBD1. The CDR3 loop spans 15 amino acids. Germline CDR1 MNHEY, CDR2 SMNVEV (reference sequence). Trimming cost V 6 bases and J 2 bases; bases outside gene matches: 7. This CDR3 reads CASRRTGVAGNTIYF. The DNA of the CDR3 is TGTGCCAGCAGACGAACAGGGGTTGCTGGAAACACCATATATTTT.

The V and J genes are TRBV28 and TRBJ1-6; weak D call: TRBD1 (5 bases). Germline CDR1 is MDHEN and CDR2 is SYDVKM. Trimming took off 3 bases at V and 3 bases at J, with 9 bases between the two ends. There are 15 residues in the CDR3. This CDR3 is CASSFRGSYNSPLHF. Here the CDR3 DNA reads TGTGCCAGCAGTTTCCGGGGGAGCTATAATTCACCCCTCCACTTT.

The CDR3 DNA reads as TGTGCCAGCAGTGTACTAGCGGCTGTGGGTGAGCAGTTCTTC. As protein: CASSVLAAVGEQFF. V gene TRBV6-4 combines with J gene TRBJ2-1; 8 bases line up with TRBD2. Germline V lookup: CDR1 MRHNA, CDR2 SNTAGT. The trim removed 4 bases at V and 9 bases at J, leaving 8 bases unmatched. This CDR3 has 14 residues.